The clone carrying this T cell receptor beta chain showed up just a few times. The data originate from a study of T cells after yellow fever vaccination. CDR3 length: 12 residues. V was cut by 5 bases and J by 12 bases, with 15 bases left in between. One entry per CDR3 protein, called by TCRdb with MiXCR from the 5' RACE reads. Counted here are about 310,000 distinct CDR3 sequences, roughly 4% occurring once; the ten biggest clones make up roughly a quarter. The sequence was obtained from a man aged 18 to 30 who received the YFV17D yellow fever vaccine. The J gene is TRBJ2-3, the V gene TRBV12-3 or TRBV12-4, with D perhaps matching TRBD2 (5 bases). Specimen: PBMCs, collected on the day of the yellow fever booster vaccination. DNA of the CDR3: TGTGCCAGCAGTATCGGAGGAGTTCGCCAGTATTTT. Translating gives CASSIGGVRQYF.